This T cell receptor beta chain was recorded in a study of blood T cell repertoires in COVID-19. On the study more broadly: Samples taken during acute and convalescent COVID-19 were collected in the United States, Italy and Spain.

Germline CDR1 reads GTSNPN; CDR2 reads SVGIG (reference sequence). The CDR3 covers 14 residues. Losses at the gene ends were 5 bases for V and 2 bases for J; bases not matched to a gene: 6. Under the authors' procedure: Nucleated cell number was recorded as an estimate derived from reference gene primer amplification. Data came from immunoSEQ multiplex PCR; TCRdb stores just in-frame clones and leaves some out. The V and J calls and clone size are taken from that table; D and trimming were inferred from the DNA. This sample has fewer than 90,000 clones, with more than 70% found just once. This sequence was found in a man aged 55-75 years with acute or convalescent COVID-19. Sample: peripheral blood. The chain is built from TRBV30 and TRBJ2-3, with 8 bases identical to TRBD2. In DNA form, the CDR3 reads TGTGCCTGGCAGCGGGGGCCATACACAGATACGCAGTATTTT. Amino acid sequence: CAWQRGPYTDTQYF.